A selection of T cell receptor beta chains follows, all from one sample in a study of graft-versus-host responses after intestinal transplantation. The antigens these receptors bind are not known. Here immunoSEQ multiplex PCR was the method, and the copy in TCRdb shows in-frame clones only, minus some. Among about 90,000 clones listed, 92% were seen once. The specimen comprised unstimulated CD4+ T cells sorted from spleen or lymph node cells, sampled before intestinal transplant. The receptors were sampled from a human donor who received an intestinal transplant. Each CDR3 is given with its conserved first and last residue. Fields, in order: CDR3 DNA, CDR3 protein, clone size, J gene, D gene, V gene. D genes are given only for firm matches. The size of a clone is reported for some rows only, either as once, few or many, or as a class for expanded clones.

TGTGCCAGCGGACGTATGCGCTCTGGGGCCAACGTCCTGACTTTC | CASGRMRSGANVLTF | - | TRBJ2-6 | - | TRBV2
TGCGCCAGCCAAGACCTCTCCGGGGCCGGGGAGCTGTTTTTT | CASQDLSGAGELFF | - | TRBJ2-2 | - | TRBV5-1
TGTGCCAGCAGCCGCACCCGGCAGGGGCACGGGGAGCTGTTTTTT | CASSRTRQGHGELFF | - | TRBJ2-2 | - | TRBV9
TGTGCCTCTAGACAGGTCGGATCCCCCATGAACACTGAAGCTTTCTTT | CASRQVGSPMNTEAFF | - | TRBJ1-1 | - | TRBV19
TGTGCCAGCAGACTCAGGGTAACCGGCGTGAATAGCAATCAGCCCCAGCATTTT | CASRLRVTGVNSNQPQHF | - | TRBJ1-5 | - | TRBV28
TGTGCCAGTAAGGTGCAAGACAATCAGCCCCAGCATTTT | CASKVQDNQPQHF | - | TRBJ1-5 | - | TRBV19
TGCGCCAGCAGCTTGGGCCCGACGGGGACTAGCACAGATACGCAGTATTTT | CASSLGPTGTSTDTQYF | - | TRBJ2-3 | - | TRBV5-1
TGTGCCAGCAGCGTTTCGACTAGCGGAGCCACCGGGGAGCTGTTTTTT | CASSVSTSGATGELFF | - | TRBJ2-2 | TRBD2 | TRBV9
TGTGCCAGTAGTACCAGGGACAGGGCGGGACAAAACATTCAGTACTTC | CASSTRDRAGQNIQYF | - | TRBJ2-4 | TRBD1 | TRBV19
TGTGCCAGCAGTGACGCTGGTAATGAGCAGTTCTTC | CASSDAGNEQFF | few | TRBJ2-1 | - | TRBV6-1
TGTGCCAGTAGTATCGGACGGCTACTTACAGATACGCAGTATTTT | CASSIGRLLTDTQYF | - | TRBJ2-3 | - | TRBV19
TGTGCCAGCAGCAGGGACACCTTGGAGCAGTACTTC | CASSRDTLEQYF | - | TRBJ2-7 | - | TRBV6-5
TGCGCCAGCAGGTCGGGTCTCCTCAATGAGCAGTTCTTC | CASRSGLLNEQFF | - | TRBJ2-1 | - | TRBV10-2
TGTGCCAGCAGCTTATTCGGTTTGACCGCGGATCAGCCCCAGCATTTT | CASSLFGLTADQPQHF | once | TRBJ1-5 | - | TRBV7-8
TGCGCCAGCAGCCAAGATTTCCCAGCTACAGATACGCAGTATTTT | CASSQDFPATDTQYF | - | TRBJ2-3 | - | TRBV4-1
TGCGCCAGCAGTGGGGGGGCCCTCGAAAAACTGTTTTTT | CASSGGALEKLFF | - | TRBJ1-4 | - | TRBV5-1
TGTGCCAGCTCACCACCGGCCGGGAGGGAGGCCATTCAGTACTTC | CASSPPAGREAIQYF | - | TRBJ2-4 | TRBD2 | TRBV18
TGTGCCAGCTCACCACTCGGACAGGGACGAACTGAAGCTTTCTTT | CASSPLGQGRTEAFF | - | TRBJ1-1 | TRBD1 | TRBV18
TGTGCCAGCAGCTCTCGACAGGTCGGGCATAGGTTCTTC | CASSSRQVGHRFF | once | TRBJ2-1 | - | TRBV5-6
TGTGCCAGCAGCCAACGACAGGGGTGGGGCGAGCAGTACTTC | CASSQRQGWGEQYF | - | TRBJ2-7 | TRBD1 | TRBV7-2
TGTGCCAGCAGCTTCGAGGGTATTGGCCCTGCTTTCTTT | CASSFEGIGPAFF | - | TRBJ1-1 | - | TRBV11-2
TGTGCCAGCAGATACGGCGGGTCGTCCTACGAGCAGTACTTC | CASRYGGSSYEQYF | - | TRBJ2-7 | - | TRBV6-5
TGTGCCAGCAGCCCGGCCGGGACAGGGAACAATGAGCAGTTCTTC | CASSPAGTGNNEQFF | - | TRBJ2-1 | TRBD1 | TRBV5-5
TGTGCCAGCAGCTCCTCGGGACTGAACACAGATACGCAGTATTTT | CASSSSGLNTDTQYF | - | TRBJ2-3 | - | TRBV5-6
TGTGCCATCAGCGCGACAGGGCCAAACACCGGGGAGCTGTTTTTT | CAISATGPNTGELFF | - | TRBJ2-2 | TRBD1 | TRBV10-3
TGTGCCAGCAGCTTCCGCTCTTACGAGCAGTACTTC | CASSFRSYEQYF | - | TRBJ2-7 | - | TRBV11-2
TGTGCCAGCAGCCATTATAGGTCAGGTAACACAGATACGCAGTATTTT | CASSHYRSGNTDTQYF | - | TRBJ2-3 | - | TRBV14
TGTGCCAGCAGTGAAGAGTGGGGAGGCTACACCTTC | CASSEEWGGYTF | - | TRBJ1-2 | - | TRBV2
TGCGCCAGCAGCTTCTCCGGGACTAGCGGGACCGGGGAGCTGTTTTTT | CASSFSGTSGTGELFF | - | TRBJ2-2 | TRBD2 | TRBV5-1
TGTGCCACCCTACCTCCATCGGGACGGCGGAAATCTGGGGCCAACGTCCTGACTTTC | CATLPPSGRRKSGANVLTF | - | TRBJ2-6 | - | TRBV19
TGCGCCAGCAGCCGATCGGGACAGGGCTCCTACGAGCAGTACTTC | CASSRSGQGSYEQYF | - | TRBJ2-7 | TRBD1 | TRBV4-1
TGTGCCAGCAGCAGGGGAACAGGGGGTTATATGGCCGAGCAGTACTTC | CASSRGTGGYMAEQYF | few | TRBJ2-7 | TRBD1 | TRBV9
TGCGCCAGCAGCACAGGACTAGCGGAAACTAGCACAGATACGCAGTATTTT | CASSTGLAETSTDTQYF | - | TRBJ2-3 | TRBD2 | TRBV5-1
TGTGCCAGCAGCTTAATAGAGCCCAGCGGGAGGGCCCATGAGCAGTTCTTC | CASSLIEPSGRAHEQFF | - | TRBJ2-1 | TRBD2 | TRBV7-8
TGTGCCAGCAGCTTTCGGACTAGCGGGAACACCGGGGAGCTGTTTTTT | CASSFRTSGNTGELFF | - | TRBJ2-2 | - | TRBV21-1
TGCGCCAGCAGCTCGACAGGGAACTATGGCTACACCTTC | CASSSTGNYGYTF | - | TRBJ1-2 | TRBD1 | TRBV5-1
TGTGCCAGCAGCTCCAGGGTTGGGGAAGATACGCAGTATTTT | CASSSRVGEDTQYF | - | TRBJ2-3 | - | TRBV5-6
TGTGCCAGCAGCCAAGTGGGACTAGCAGGAGCCAGCTCTGGGGCCAACGTCCTGACTTTC | CASSQVGLAGASSGANVLTF | - | TRBJ2-6 | TRBD2 | TRBV4-2
TGTGCCAGCAGTCCCCGCAACTCCTACGAGCAGTACTTC | CASSPRNSYEQYF | - | TRBJ2-7 | - | TRBV27
TGTGCCAGCAACGAGGGACAGGGGGGCTACGAGCAGTACTTC | CASNEGQGGYEQYF | - | TRBJ2-7 | TRBD1 | TRBV28
TGTGCCAGCAGCTTGCTCCATCAATCAGATACGCAGTATTTT | CASSLLHQSDTQYF | - | TRBJ2-3 | - | TRBV5-4
TGTGCCAGTAGTATCCAACAGGACTATCAGCCCCAGCATTTT | CASSIQQDYQPQHF | - | TRBJ1-5 | - | TRBV19
TGTGCCAGCAGCCCCGCCAACCTCCTCATTGGGGGCTACACCTTC | CASSPANLLIGGYTF | - | TRBJ1-2 | - | TRBV7-9
TGTGCCATCAGGGCGGGACAGGGGGGCGAAAAACTGTTTTTT | CAIRAGQGGEKLFF | - | TRBJ1-4 | TRBD1 | TRBV6-1
TGTGCCAGCAGTCTGACAGGGTGGGCCGGAAACACCATATATTTT | CASSLTGWAGNTIYF | - | TRBJ1-3 | TRBD1 | TRBV27
TGTGCCATCAGTGAGAGGGGACAGGGTCGCAGGATCCAGTACTTC | CAISERGQGRRIQYF | - | TRBJ2-5 | TRBD1 | TRBV10-3
TGTGCCAGTCGGACAGGAGGGGGCCCAAATCAGCCCCAGCATTTT | CASRTGGGPNQPQHF | - | TRBJ1-5 | TRBD1 | TRBV19
TGCAGCGTGGGGGACAGGGGCACTGAAGCTTTCTTT | CSVGDRGTEAFF | - | TRBJ1-1 | TRBD1 | TRBV29-1
TGTGCCAGTAGTATTTGGACTAGCGGGAGATGGACCGGGCGCACAGATACGCAGTATTTT | CASSIWTSGRWTGRTDTQYF | - | TRBJ2-3 | TRBD2 | TRBV19
TGTGCCAGCAGTTTAGGGACGAGCTCCTACAATGAGCAGTTCTTC | CASSLGTSSYNEQFF | - | TRBJ2-1 | - | TRBV28
TGTGCCAGCAGTTACTCTCGGACTCCCTACGAGCAGTACTTC | CASSYSRTPYEQYF | once | TRBJ2-7 | - | TRBV6-6
TGCGCCAGCAGTGCCTCGGGGGGGCTCACTGAAGCTTTCTTT | CASSASGGLTEAFF | once | TRBJ1-1 | - | TRBV10-1
TGTGCCCGCTCTGGGGGGGGTATGGTGAAAGGCTACACCTTC | CARSGGGMVKGYTF | - | TRBJ1-2 | - | TRBV28
TGTGCCAGCAGCCTAGGTATGGGACTTTGGAACACTGAAGCTTTCTTT | CASSLGMGLWNTEAFF | few | TRBJ1-1 | - | TRBV5-5
TGTGCCAGCAGTTTAGTAGGACAGGGGGTAAGCAATCAGCCCCAGCATTTT | CASSLVGQGVSNQPQHF | - | TRBJ1-5 | TRBD1 | TRBV27
TGTGCCAGCAGTCGAAAGCGGAGTTCCTACAATGAGCAGTTCTTC | CASSRKRSSYNEQFF | - | TRBJ2-1 | - | TRBV6-6
TGTGCCAGCAGTCCTACGCGGGGTTGGTACGAGCAGTACTTC | CASSPTRGWYEQYF | - | TRBJ2-7 | - | TRBV2
TGTGCCAGCAGCTTAAGACTAGCGGGGAACACCGGGGAGCTGTTTTTT | CASSLRLAGNTGELFF | - | TRBJ2-2 | TRBD2 | TRBV7-3